This T cell receptor (beta chain) was sequenced for a study of PD-L1 blockade in urothelial cancer (dated by TCRdb to about 2017). Describing the broader study: Every patient began therapy around 2014 and was given atezolizumab 1,200 mg intravenously every 3 weeks. Blood samples gave a median of about 130,000 T cells and approximately 85,000 unique TCRs, with a median clonality of 0.080. Roughly ten patients achieved durable clinical benefit and about 22 did not. Pretreatment tumor samples, along with matched peripheral blood serially collected before and after atezolizumab treatment, were subjected to TCR sequencing. Blood samples were analyzed 3 weeks after the start of treatment (second dose) and 6 weeks after the start of treatment. Durable clinical benefit was defined as a progression-free survival longer than 6 months, and TCR features were additionally tested against progression-free survival and overall survival. In the same patients, pretreatment tumors underwent whole exome sequencing and RNA sequencing in addition to TCR sequencing. The study was an exploratory multi-omic analysis of somatic, immune and clinical correlates of response to PD-L1 blockade with atezolizumab in urothelial cancer. Patients had an ECOG performance status of 0 or 1 and had received between 0 and 3 prior chemotherapy regimens. Approximately 29 patients had pretreatment blood TCR-seq, about 25 had at least one posttreatment blood collection, and about 25 had tumor TCR-seq. About 85% of the 29 patients were males with bladder-origin urothelial cancer, and about 65% of the roughly 30 reported a prior smoking history. The study at large found these results: Patients with durable benefit showed greater expansion of tumor-associated TCR clones in peripheral blood 3 weeks after starting treatment (n ≈ 21, p = 0.022). Because the sample size was small (n ≈ 27) and many of the analyses were exploratory, the results are meant to be hypothesis-generating. Improved progression-free and overall survival was found to be associated with pretreatment peripheral blood TCR clonality below the median.

Synthetic TCR analog templates were spiked into each PCR so that absolute template abundance could be estimated from read counts. The immunoSEQ assay used bias-controlled V and J gene primers to amplify TCRbeta CDR3 regions from genomic DNA. Sequencing of rearranged TCRbeta segments was performed at approximately 20X coverage. The study's processing was this. Clustering was used to correct sequencing errors, and CDR3s were annotated against IMGT so that V, D and J genes could be assigned. Only productive TCRbeta rearrangements were used in downstream analyses, excluding out-of-frame or stop-codon sequences. To compute clonality, Shannon entropy was normalized by the log of the number of unique productive sequences and then subtracted from one. Clones differing between time points or between blood and tumor were identified by Fisher's exact test with Benjamini-Hochberg correction at adjusted p below 0.01. Entries here come from immuneACCESS through TCRdb and include only in-frame sequences with V and J called. Some clones fail to appear in such tables; in the studies checked, an unresolved V gene covers under half of the shortfall, and the cause of the remainder is unknown. That table supplies the V and J calls and clone size; D and trimming were determined from the DNA. The sample includes 40,000 to 45,000 clones, with 83% observed a single time. Roughly 15% of the sample belongs to the ten largest clones.

What the time point label conveys for this sample: peripheral blood 6 weeks after treatment start. The cohort comprised around 30 patients with locally advanced or metastatic urothelial carcinoma treated at Memorial Sloan Kettering on a trial protocol. Peripheral blood mononuclear cells were collected pretreatment and during treatment, with between 1 and 8 total time points per patient. The Qiagen DNeasy Blood extraction kit was used to purify genomic DNA from total PBMCs and from tumor samples. PBMCs were collected pretreatment and during treatment, and were isolated and stored as previously described. This clone has a single count. No antigen is known for it. Base-call qualities are not available, and no considerably larger clone is one nucleotide away. The cysteine opens and the phenylalanine closes a CDR3 of 16 amino acids. Here the CDR3 DNA is all that survives: 48 bases in frame from base 1. CDR1 and CDR2, looked up from the germline V gene, are MDHEN and SYDVKM. Compared with germline, V lacks 4 bases and J lacks 0 bases; bases without a gene match: 7.

The starting material was PBMCs, obtained around atezolizumab (anti-PD-L1) treatment. The TCR was taken from a man in his 60s with urothelial cancer. The chain employs TRBV28 and TRBJ1-1; 8 nucleotides in the junction match TRBD1. The CDR3 amino acid sequence is: CASSSPGGNMNTEAFF. The sequence in DNA is TGTGCCAGCAGTTCCCCAGGGGGCAACATGAACACTGAAGCTTTCTTT.